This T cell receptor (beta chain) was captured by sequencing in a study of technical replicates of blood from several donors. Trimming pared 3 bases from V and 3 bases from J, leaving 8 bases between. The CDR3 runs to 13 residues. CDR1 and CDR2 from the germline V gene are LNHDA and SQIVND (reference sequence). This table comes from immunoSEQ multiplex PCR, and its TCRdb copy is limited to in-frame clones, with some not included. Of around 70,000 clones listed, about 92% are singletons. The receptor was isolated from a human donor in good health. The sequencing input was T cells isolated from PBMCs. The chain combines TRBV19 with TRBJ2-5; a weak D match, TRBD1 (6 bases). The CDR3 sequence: CASSIRGKETQYF. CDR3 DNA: TGTGCCAGTAGTATTAGGGGGAAAGAGACCCAGTACTTC.